Below, one T cell receptor beta chain is given with its context. These data belong to a study of T cell changes during pregnancy in multiple sclerosis. Assay used: immunoSEQ multiplex PCR; TCRdb lists only in-frame clones, some missing. The sample yields some 52,000 clones, approximately 92% seen once. The CDR3 extends over 16 amino acids. Germline V gene lookup returns CDR1 MNHNS and CDR2 SASEGT. The ends lost 2 bases at V and 3 bases at J; junction bases unmatched: 6. The TCR sequence derives from a female donor with multiple sclerosis, enrolled in a pregnancy study. The rearrangement links TRBV6-1 to TRBJ2-3; 9 positions agree with TRBD1. Sequenced material: CD4+ T cells from peripheral blood mononuclear cells, taken in the third trimester of pregnancy. For the CDR3, the DNA is TGTGCCAGCAGTGAAAGTAAGGGACAGGGTACAGATACGCAGTATTTT. Protein: CASSESKGQGTDTQYF.